This T cell receptor beta chain was obtained from a study of PD-1 blockade in classical Hodgkin lymphoma. Whole-study results and caveats: It was reported that newly diagnosed patients had less baseline TCR diversity than healthy donors. Partial responders and progressors had significantly lower baseline TCR diversity.

CDR1 and CDR2 from the germline V gene are SGHRS and YFSETQ. Trimming cost V 1 base and J 6 bases; bases outside gene matches: 17. CDR3 length: 19 amino acids. As concerns this clone: The target antigen is unknown.

Libraries were prepared by immunoSEQ multiplex PCR; TCRdb keeps only in-frame clonotypes and omits some of them. The table has tens of thousands of clones, roughly 91% seen once; the top ten hold less than 6.5%. With no exception, relapse followed autologous stem cell transplantation in all patients, and brentuximab vedotin exposure varied. This clonotype originated in a human donor with classical Hodgkin lymphoma. This specimen consisted of peripheral blood mononuclear cells (PBMCs), obtained before the second cycle of nivolumab. V usage is TRBV5-1 and J usage is TRBJ2-2; 8 bases fit TRBD1. This CDR3 reads CASSLIGQGALGTSGELFF. The CDR3 DNA is TGCGCCAGCAGCTTGATCGGGCAGGGGGCGTTAGGGACCTCCGGGGAGCTGTTTTTT.